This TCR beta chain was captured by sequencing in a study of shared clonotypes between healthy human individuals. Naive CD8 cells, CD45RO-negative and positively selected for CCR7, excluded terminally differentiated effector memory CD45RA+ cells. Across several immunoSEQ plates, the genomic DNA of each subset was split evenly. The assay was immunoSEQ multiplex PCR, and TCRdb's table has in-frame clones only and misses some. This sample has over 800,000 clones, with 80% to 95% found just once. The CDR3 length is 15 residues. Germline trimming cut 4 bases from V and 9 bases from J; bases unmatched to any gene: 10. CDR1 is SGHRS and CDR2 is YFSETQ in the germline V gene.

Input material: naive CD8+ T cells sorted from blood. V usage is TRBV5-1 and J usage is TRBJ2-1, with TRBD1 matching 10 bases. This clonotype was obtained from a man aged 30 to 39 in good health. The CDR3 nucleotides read TGCGCCAGCAGCGCGCCCGGGACAGGGGTAATTGAGCAGTTCTTC. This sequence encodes CASSAPGTGVIEQFF.